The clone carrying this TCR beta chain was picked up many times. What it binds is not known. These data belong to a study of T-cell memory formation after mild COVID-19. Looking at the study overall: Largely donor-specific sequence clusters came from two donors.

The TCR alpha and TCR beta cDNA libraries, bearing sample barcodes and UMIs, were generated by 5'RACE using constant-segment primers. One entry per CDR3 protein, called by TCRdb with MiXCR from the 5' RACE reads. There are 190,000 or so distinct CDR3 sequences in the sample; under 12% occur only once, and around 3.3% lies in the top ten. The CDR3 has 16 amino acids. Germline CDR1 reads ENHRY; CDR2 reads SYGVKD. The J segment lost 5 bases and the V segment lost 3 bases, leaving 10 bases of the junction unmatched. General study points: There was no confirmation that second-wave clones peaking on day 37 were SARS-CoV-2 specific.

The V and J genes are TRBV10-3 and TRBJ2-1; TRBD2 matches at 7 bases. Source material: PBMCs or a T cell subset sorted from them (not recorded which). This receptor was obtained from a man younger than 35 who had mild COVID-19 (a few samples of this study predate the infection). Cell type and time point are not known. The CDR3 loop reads CAISDEGGGINNEQFF. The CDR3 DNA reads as TGTGCCATCAGTGATGAAGGCGGGGGAATCAACAATGAGCAGTTCTTC.